The 27 T cell receptor beta chains in this list originate from one sample, sequenced in a study of blood T cell repertoires in COVID-19. Sequenced by immunoSEQ multiplex PCR; TCRdb stores in-frame clones only, minus some. The sample has some 120,000 clones, around nine tenths seen once. Input material: peripheral blood. These receptors were collected from a woman aged 45-65 years with acute or convalescent COVID-19.

The chain has TRBV12-3 or TRBV12-4 and TRBJ2-7, with TRBD2 identical over 8 bases. V lost 6 bases and J lost 6; bases outside the gene matches: 7. This CDR3 has 13 residues. CDR3 sequence: CASSLGLVREQYF. In DNA form, the CDR3 reads TGTGCCAGCAGCTTGGGACTAGTTCGCGAGCAGTACTTC.

The chain uses TRBV6-6 and TRBJ2-3; D may be TRBD2 (6 bases). Trimming shortened V by 7 bases and J by 1 base, and 15 bases separated the two germline ends. CDR1 MNHNY and CDR2 SVGAGI come from the germline V gene (reference sequence). The CDR3 spans 15 residues. In DNA form, the CDR3 reads TGTGCCAGCACTAACCGGGACTTAGGCACAGATACGCAGTATTTT. Translation: CASTNRDLGTDTQYF.

The table lists this clone with a count of one. The chain uses TRBV11-3 and TRBJ2-5, with 13 bases lining up with TRBD2. This CDR3 has 16 residues. CDR1 is SGHNT, CDR2 YENEEA, per germline. Trimming removed 5 bases from V and 4 bases from J; junction bases left unmatched: 7. The DNA of the CDR3 is TGTGCCAGCAGCCCCGGACTAGCGGGGGTCCGAGAGACCCAGTACTTC. Residues: CASSPGLAGVRETQYF.

V is TRBV9 and J is TRBJ1-1; D might be TRBD1 (6 bases). From germline, CDR1 is SGDLS and CDR2 YYNGEE. This CDR3 region has 17 residues. V gave up 0 bases and J gave up 1 base, with 16 bases separating them. Here the CDR3 reads CASSVDGTPRSNTEAFF. CDR3 in DNA: TGTGCCAGCAGCGTAGACGGGACACCCAGATCGAACACTGAAGCTTTCTTT.

The rearrangement joins TRBV27 to TRBJ1-5; 11 nucleotides agree with TRBD1. CDR3 length: 17 residues. V was pared by 6 bases and J by 0 bases, with 7 bases of the junction left unmatched. Germline assignment: CDR1 MNHEY and CDR2 SMNVEV (reference sequence). Here the CDR3 reads CASRRLGTGGSNQPQHF. In DNA form, the CDR3 reads TGTGCCAGCAGACGCCTCGGGACAGGGGGTAGCAATCAGCCCCAGCATTTT.

This chain connects TRBV12-3 or TRBV12-4 to TRBJ1-1; 7 nucleotides agree with TRBD1. V trimming: 3 bases; J trimming: 11 bases; junction bases outside the gene matches: 9. This CDR3 is 13 amino acids long. CDR3 residues: CASSFRQGTGAFF. Written as DNA, the CDR3 is TGTGCCAGCAGTTTCCGACAGGGAACAGGGGCTTTCTTT.

This chain connects TRBV7-6 to TRBJ2-1, with D hard to call. Germline loops: CDR1 SGHVS, CDR2 FNYEAQ. The CDR3 has 17 residues. Trimming cost V 5 bases and J 0 bases, with 17 bases left between them. CDR3 residues: CASSPFNAGSSYNEQFF. The CDR3 DNA is TGTGCCAGCAGCCCCTTTAACGCAGGCAGCTCCTACAATGAGCAGTTCTTC.

V usage is TRBV15 and J usage is TRBJ2-5; tentatively, D is TRBD1 (5 bases). The CDR3 is 12 amino acids. The V end lost 8 bases, the J end lost 3 bases, and 10 bases lay between the germline ends. Germline V gene lookup returns CDR1 LNHNV and CDR2 YYDKDF (reference sequence). CDR3 in DNA: TGTGCCACCTCACGACAGAAAGAGACCCAGTACTTC. This gives the protein CATSRQKETQYF.

The chain recombines TRBV4-3 with TRBJ1-4, with D possibly TRBD1 on 5 matching bases. V dropped 1 base and J dropped 7 bases, with 10 bases sitting between them. Germline CDR1 reads LGHNA; CDR2 reads YSLEER. The CDR3 loop spans 14 amino acids. The CDR3 DNA follows: TGCGCCAGCAGCCAAGGGCAGGGTGGTGAAAAACTGTTTTTT. This translates into CASSQGQGGEKLFF.

The V gene is TRBV7-3, the J gene TRBJ1-6; 8 bases line up with TRBD1. The CDR3 is 13 residues long. Trimming took 10 bases from V and 10 from J; bases not matched to a gene: 9. Germline CDR1 and CDR2: SGHTA and FQGTGA. CDR3 protein: CATSWDRSSPLHF. CDR3 sequence (DNA): TGTGCCACCTCTTGGGACAGGTCATCACCCCTCCACTTT.

This chain links TRBV7-2 with TRBJ1-1; D unresolved. Germline V gives CDR1 SGHTA, CDR2 FQGNSA. V was shortened by 7 bases and J by 2 bases, with 11 bases between the two germline ends. CDR3 length: 13 residues. CDR3 DNA: TGTGCCAGCAAGAGAGAGGGAAACACTGAAGCTTTCTTT. Its translation: CASKREGNTEAFF. The complete variable domain, with remaining parts taken from reference TRBV7-2 and TRBJ1-1, reads GAGVSQSPSNKVTEKGKDVELRCDPISGHTALYWYRQSLGQGLEFLIYFQGNSAPDKSGLPSDRFSAERTGGSVSTLTIQRTQQEDSAVYLCASKREGNTEAFFGQGTRLTVV.

V usage is TRBV4-3 and J usage is TRBJ2-5; D not resolved. The ends were cut back, 0 bases at V and 5 bases at J, with 13 bases in the middle. Germline CDR1 LGHNA, CDR2 YSLEER. CDR3 length: 15 residues. The CDR3 loop is CASSQDPSVWETQYF. CDR3 DNA: TGCGCCAGCAGCCAAGATCCGTCAGTCTGGGAGACCCAGTACTTC.

The chain joins TRBV3-1 (or the pseudogene TRBV3-2) to TRBJ2-7; a possible D gene is TRBD1 (5 bases). In germline, CDR1 is LGHDT, CDR2 YNNKEL (reference sequence). CDR3 length: 14 amino acids. Trimming cost V 7 bases and J 0 bases, with 13 bases left between them. In DNA form, the CDR3 reads TGTGCCAGCAACTCAGGGTTGGGCTCCTACGAGCAGTACTTC. Translated, it gives CASNSGLGSYEQYF.

This rearrangement joins TRBV7-2 to TRBJ1-1, with 8 nucleotides matching TRBD1. With V trimmed by 2 bases and J by 5 bases, 4 bases remained unmatched. Germline CDR1 reads SGHTA; CDR2 reads FQGNSA. This CDR3 has 14 residues. CDR3 sequence: CASSLQGAQTEAFF. In DNA, the CDR3 is TGTGCCAGCAGCTTACAGGGGGCGCAGACTGAAGCTTTCTTT.

This chain joins TRBV2 and TRBJ1-6; D not resolved. Trimming removed 4 bases at V and 0 bases at J, with 7 bases between. The CDR3 length is 15 residues. In germline, CDR1 is SNHLY, CDR2 FYNNEI. The CDR3 nucleotides read TGTGCCAGCAGTGGTCTCAGCTCCTATAATTCACCCCTCCACTTT. Encoded protein: CASSGLSSYNSPLHF.

The genes are TRBV9 and TRBJ1-5, with 7 nucleotides matching TRBD1. The V and J ends lost 4 bases and 0 bases, in that order; junction bases with no gene match: 10. The CDR3 is 17 amino acids. From germline, CDR1 is SGDLS and CDR2 YYNGEE. The CDR3 DNA sequence: TGTGCCAGCAGCCCCCGGGACAGCCATTATAGCAATCAGCCCCAGCATTTT. Protein: CASSPRDSHYSNQPQHF.

The V gene is TRBV11-2, the J gene TRBJ2-3; D is perhaps TRBD2 (6 bases). CDR1 SGHAT and CDR2 FQNNGV come from the germline V gene. This CDR3 region has 15 residues. Deletions cut 1 base from V and 0 bases from J, with 8 bases between. For the CDR3, the DNA is TGTGCCAGCAGCTTAGGGGGAGGTAGCACAGATACGCAGTATTTT. It translates to CASSLGGGSTDTQYF. The full variable domain, in which reference TRBV11-2 and TRBJ2-3 provide the parts outside the CDR3, is EAGVAQSPRYKIIEKRQSVAFWCNPISGHATLYWYQQILGQGPKLLIQFQNNGVVDDSQLPKDRFSAERLKGVDSTLKIQPAKLEDSAVYLCASSLGGGSTDTQYFGPGTRLTVL.

The CDR3, as DNA: TGTGCCAGCAGTTACGCGGGACAGTCTAATGAAAAACTGTTTTTT. This sequence encodes CASSYAGQSNEKLFF. This chain joins TRBV6-6 and TRBJ1-4, with 7 positions matching TRBD1. The ends lost 2 bases at V and 3 bases at J; junction bases unmatched: 3. Germline loops: CDR1 MNHNY, CDR2 SVGAGI (reference sequence). The CDR3 is made up of 15 amino acids.

The chain couples TRBV4-3 to TRBJ1-2; D possibly corresponds to TRBD1 (6 bases). The CDR3 is made up of 13 amino acids. Trimming left V 1 base short and J 4 bases short, with 7 bases between. Germline V CDR1 and CDR2: LGHNA, YSLEER. In nucleotides, the CDR3 is TGCGCCAGCAGCCAAGCGGACAGCTATGGCTACACCTTC. Encoded protein: CASSQADSYGYTF.

The genes are TRBV4-2 and TRBJ2-1, with D possibly matching TRBD1 (6 bases). The CDR3 contains 16 residues. Trimming cost V 1 base and J 0 bases, with 10 bases left between them. The germline V gene encodes CDR1 LGHNA and CDR2 YNFKEQ. Here the CDR3 DNA reads TGTGCCAGCAGCCAAGTAGTGACAGGCTCCTACAATGAGCAGTTCTTC. Its protein product is CASSQVVTGSYNEQFF.

CDR3 sequence: CACLDPGGGYGYTF. In DNA form, the CDR3 reads TGTGCCTGCCTGGACCCTGGGGGGGGCTATGGCTACACCTTC. This chain connects TRBV6-5 to TRBJ1-2, with D possibly matching TRBD1 (5 bases). Germline V gives CDR1 MNHEY, CDR2 SVGAGI. CDR3 length: 14 residues. The V end lost 11 bases, the J end lost 4 bases, and 20 bases lay between the germline ends.

J is TRBJ2-1 and V is TRBV4-1, with 9 bases fitting TRBD1. Per germline, CDR1 MGHRA and CDR2 YSYEKL. The CDR3 has 15 amino acids. The ends lost 5 bases at V and 4 bases at J; junction bases unmatched: 6. The CDR3 here is CASSTDRGSYNEQFF. For the CDR3, the DNA is TGCGCCAGCAGCACCGACAGGGGGTCATACAATGAGCAGTTCTTC.

This clone is a singleton in its sample. The gene calls are TRBV5-4 and TRBJ2-2; no definite D call. Germline V CDR1 and CDR2: SGHNT, YYREEE (reference sequence). Trimming pared 4 bases from V and 3 bases from J, leaving 10 bases between. This CDR3 region has 14 residues. The CDR3 DNA reads as TGTGCCAGCAGCCCCGCAGTCGACACCGGGGAGCTGTTTTTT. Protein: CASSPAVDTGELFF.

This clone appeared once. The chain employs TRBV18 and TRBJ1-2; D is possibly TRBD1 (6 bases). The CDR3 has 15 residues. The germline V gene encodes CDR1 KGHSH and CDR2 LQKENI. The V end was cut by 6 bases, the J end by 2 bases, with 16 bases between. CDR3 protein: CASSLSPGQNYGYTF. CDR3 coding DNA: TGTGCCAGCTCTCTTTCCCCGGGACAAAACTATGGCTACACCTTC.

Regarding this clone: Its ends do not fully match the called genes, so a read error is possible. The chain is built from TRBV6-1 and TRBJ2-2; D is ambiguous. Germline V gives CDR1 MNHNS, CDR2 SASEGT. This CDR3 has 16 amino acids. This chain's CDR3 is CASREETLGKSGELFF. For the CDR3, the DNA is TGTGCCAGCAGGGAAGAGACACTCGGAAAGTCCGGGGAGCTGTTTTTT.

In its sample, this clone was seen once. The rearrangement joins TRBV7-9 to TRBJ1-1; D not certain. The CDR3 has 13 amino acids. CDR1 SEHNR and CDR2 FQNEAQ come from the germline V gene (reference sequence). V gave up 6 bases and J gave up 1 base, with 9 bases separating them. CDR3 protein: CASRTDRNTEAFF. Written as DNA, the CDR3 is TGTGCCAGCAGAACAGACCGGAACACTGAAGCTTTCTTT.

The sample holds one count of this clone. The gene calls are TRBV4-3 and TRBJ2-7, with 9 bases fitting TRBD2. The junction had 2 bases not matched to a gene; V was cut back by 3 bases and J by 5 bases. CDR1 is LGHNA and CDR2 is YSLEER in the germline V gene. The CDR3 totals 13 residues. In nucleotides, the CDR3 is TGCGCCAGCAGCCAGGGGACTAGCCACGAGCAGTACTTC. This codes for CASSQGTSHEQYF.